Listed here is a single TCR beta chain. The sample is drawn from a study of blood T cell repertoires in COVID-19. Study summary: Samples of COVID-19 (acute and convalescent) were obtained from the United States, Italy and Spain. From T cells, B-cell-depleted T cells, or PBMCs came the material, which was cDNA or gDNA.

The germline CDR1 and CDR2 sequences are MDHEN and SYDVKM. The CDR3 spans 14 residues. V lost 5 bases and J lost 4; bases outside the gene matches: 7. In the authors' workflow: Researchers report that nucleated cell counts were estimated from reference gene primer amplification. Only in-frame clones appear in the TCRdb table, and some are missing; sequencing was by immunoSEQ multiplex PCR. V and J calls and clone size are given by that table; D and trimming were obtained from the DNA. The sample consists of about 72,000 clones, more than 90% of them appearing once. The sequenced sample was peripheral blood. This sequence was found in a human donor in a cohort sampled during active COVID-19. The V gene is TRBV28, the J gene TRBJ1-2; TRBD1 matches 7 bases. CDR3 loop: CASSLPGQSYGYTF. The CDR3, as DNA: TGTGCCAGCAGTCTACCGGGACAGAGCTATGGCTACACCTTC.